The subject of this entry is one T cell receptor beta chain. Per the germline V gene, CDR1 is SNHLY and CDR2 is FYNNEI. CDR3 length: 13 residues. Trimming removed 7 bases from V and 4 bases from J, with 13 bases in between. The assay was immunoSEQ multiplex PCR, and TCRdb's table has in-frame clones only and misses some. Here the sample spans over 2,500 clones, about 85% being singletons. This sample stems from a study of tumour-infiltrating T cells in Burkitt lymphoma. Study information: Survival, overall and progression-free, tracked with productive clonality.

The sequencing input was tumor tissue. The receptor's source is a human donor with diffuse large B-cell lymphoma. This chain connects TRBV2 to TRBJ1-1; a possible D gene is TRBD1 (6 bases). This chain's CDR3 is CASTQGRATEAFF. The CDR3 DNA sequence: TGTGCCAGCACACAGGGCAGAGCCACTGAAGCTTTCTTT.